This T cell receptor (beta chain) was retrieved from a study of T cells in Graves' hyperthyroidism and ophthalmopathy. In the study overall: The initial diagnosis was the point when peripheral blood was collected, ahead of any treatment.

Lactation, pregnancy, other autoimmune disease or uncontrolled infection led to exclusion of patients. Details on this clonotype: This sequence may be a read error, since a much larger clone differs from it by one base.

The source material, RNA transcripts, was used to amplify TCR beta CDR3 regions. The TCR CDR3 was amplified in a first-round RT-PCR using the HTBI primer set. TCRdb analysed the multiplex PCR reads with MiXCR anew, one entry per CDR3 protein. The table has about 410,000 distinct CDR3 sequences, around 15% seen once. Material for sequencing was blood. The sequence came from a man younger than 30 with Graves' ophthalmopathy.

The CDR3 sequence is CASSLDRAPYEQFF. DNA for the CDR3: TGTGCCAGCAGTCTGGACAGGGCCCCCTACGAGCAGTTCTTC. V and J are TRBV6-1 and TRBJ2-7, with TRBD1 matching over 8 bases. The J call may be in error: the DNA end matches TRBJ2-1 better. CDR1 is MNHNS and CDR2 is SASEGT in the germline V gene. The CDR3 has 14 residues.